This T cell receptor (beta chain) originates from a study of T cell responses to AZD1222 COVID-19 vaccine. A word on this clone: Its target is not known.

J was trimmed by 4 bases and V by 1 base; bases with no gene match: 12. Germline loops: CDR1 SGHVS, CDR2 FNYEAQ. The CDR3 is made up of 18 amino acids. Notes on the study in general: Baseline testing showed seropositivity in only six AZD1222 recipients.

Method: immunoSEQ multiplex PCR; TCRdb's copy keeps in-frame clones and lacks some. The profile covers tens of thousands of clones, with over 75% appearing a single time and 24% taken by the ten largest. The sequencing used peripheral blood, collected on day 0 of AZD1222 vaccination. This receptor was taken from an adult in good health. The rearrangement links TRBV7-6 to TRBJ2-5; 10 nucleotides align to TRBD2. In DNA, the CDR3 is TGTGCCAGCAGCTTAGTCTCTAGCGGGGGCCGAGGGGGAGAGACCCAGTACTTC. This codes for CASSLVSSGGRGGETQYF.